The 30 T cell receptor beta chains in this list originate from one sample, sequenced in a study of T cell responses to AZD1222 COVID-19 vaccine. Profiled with immunoSEQ multiplex PCR; TCRdb holds only in-frame clones, not every one. The table records about 120,000 clones, about 85% of them present only once. The source material was peripheral blood, sampled 28 days after the second AZD1222 dose. These receptors were obtained from an adult who received the AZD1222 COVID-19 vaccine.

The rearrangement uses TRBV19 and TRBJ1-5, with 9 bases aligning to TRBD1. The germline CDR1 and CDR2 sequences are LNHDA and SQIVND (reference sequence). This CDR3 has 15 residues. After removal of 3 bases from V and 7 bases from J, the junction contained 7 bases not matched to a gene. The CDR3 sequence is CASSISGTGYQPQHF. In DNA form, the CDR3 reads TGTGCCAGTAGTATCTCCGGGACAGGGTACCAGCCCCAGCATTTT.

This clone was counted once. As DNA, the CDR3 is TGTGCCAGTAGTGCCAGGCAGTCTAATGAAAAACTGTTTTTT. This codes for CASSARQSNEKLFF. This chain joins TRBV19 and TRBJ1-4; D gene uncertain. The CDR3 loop spans 14 amino acids. Germline CDR1 and CDR2: LNHDA and SQIVND (reference sequence). The ends were cut back, 5 bases at V and 3 bases at J, with 10 bases in the middle.

This sequence joins TRBV7-9 and TRBJ2-5, with D uncertain. V lost 5 bases and J lost 2, with 12 bases in between. Germline V lookup: CDR1 SEHNR, CDR2 FQNEAQ (reference sequence). The CDR3 length is 14 residues. CDR3 region: CASSPRLGQETQYF. The CDR3 DNA sequence: TGTGCCAGCAGCCCCCGTTTGGGTCAAGAGACCCAGTACTTC.

This chain uses TRBV4-2 with TRBJ1-4, with 11 positions matching TRBD1. The CDR3 runs to 14 residues. The ends lost 7 bases at V and 10 bases at J; junction bases unmatched: 8. Germline V gene data show CDR1 as LGHNA and CDR2 as YNFKEQ. CDR3 DNA: TGTGCCAGCACCCAGGGACAGGGGGTTGGAAAACTGTTTTTT. Translation gives CASTQGQGVGKLFF.

This clone was detected only once. This chain uses TRBV5-8 with TRBJ1-1, with D unclear. Germline-derived CDR1 and CDR2 are SGHTS and YDEGEE. V was cut by 5 bases and J by 0 bases, with 14 bases left in between. This CDR3 has 15 amino acids. Written as DNA, the CDR3 is TGTGCCAGCAGGCCCAAAGGAGTCTTGAACACTGAAGCTTTCTTT. Its translation: CASRPKGVLNTEAFF. The entire variable domain, with the rest obtained from reference TRBV5-8 and TRBJ1-1, is as follows: EAGVTQSPTHLIKTRGQQATLRCSPISGHTSVYWYQQALGLGLQFLLWYDEGEERNRGNFPPRFSGRQFPNYSSELNVNALELEDSALYLCASRPKGVLNTEAFFGQGTRLTVV.

The chain has TRBV24-1 and TRBJ2-2; 9 positions agree with TRBD1. V trimming: 3 bases; J trimming: 8 bases; junction bases outside the gene matches: 12. The CDR3 extends over 17 amino acids. Germline assignment: CDR1 KGHDR and CDR2 SFDVKD. The CDR3 protein is CATSDLRDRVFPGELFF. CDR3 nucleotides: TGTGCCACCAGTGATCTCCGGGACAGGGTATTCCCTGGGGAGCTGTTTTTT.

About this clone: At the DNA level, this CDR3 is encoded by other sequences in the same sample as well. The J gene is TRBJ2-7, the V gene TRBV19, with 7 bases lining up with TRBD1. Germline trimming cut 5 bases from V and 0 bases from J; bases unmatched to any gene: 4. The length of the CDR3 is 14 residues. Germline CDR1 reads LNHDA; CDR2 reads SQIVND (reference sequence). The CDR3 DNA is TGTGCCAGTAGTCCCGGGACAGCCTCCTACGAGCAGTACTTC. This codes for CASSPGTASYEQYF.

This chain connects TRBV6-2 or TRBV6-3 to TRBJ1-1, with a weak D call TRBD1 (6 bases). The CDR3 is made up of 15 amino acids. V dropped 6 bases and J dropped 4 bases, with 18 bases sitting between them. The germline V gene encodes CDR1 MNHEY and CDR2 SVGEGT. The CDR3 sequence: CASSDGLTGRTEAFF. In DNA form, the CDR3 reads TGTGCCAGCAGCGATGGTTTGACAGGCCGCACTGAAGCTTTCTTT.

The rearrangement joins TRBV6-2 or TRBV6-3 to TRBJ2-1, with unresolved D. This CDR3 has 16 residues. Trimming shortened V by 0 bases and J by 5 bases, and 14 bases separated the two germline ends. Germline V gene data show CDR1 as MNHEY and CDR2 as SVGEGT. DNA of the CDR3: TGTGCCAGCAGTTACTCCGACCCCTCGGTCAACAATGAGCAGTTCTTC. It translates to CASSYSDPSVNNEQFF.

The chain has TRBV7-2 and TRBJ2-7; a weak D match, TRBD2 (6 bases). Looked up from germline, CDR1 is SGHTA and CDR2 is FQGNSA. V lost 2 bases to trimming and J lost 1 base, with 9 bases between them. This CDR3 region has 14 residues. The CDR3 sequence is CASSLNGGSYEQYF. CDR3 DNA: TGTGCCAGCAGCTTAAACGGAGGGTCCTACGAGCAGTACTTC.

V is TRBV28 and J is TRBJ1-5; D might be TRBD1 (6 bases). The CDR3 is made up of 15 amino acids. The germline V gene encodes CDR1 MDHEN and CDR2 SYDVKM. Trimming removed 8 bases from V and 9 bases from J, with 23 bases in between. CDR3 nucleotides: TGTGCCAGCCTTAATGGGGGGGCATGGAGCAGGCCCCAGCATTTT. It yields the protein CASLNGGAWSRPQHF.

This clone was observed a handful of times. The chain is built from TRBV6-5 and TRBJ1-1, with no clear D. The CDR3 totals 15 residues. CDR1 and CDR2 from the germline V gene are MNHEY and SVGAGI. The germline V and J ends were trimmed by 7 bases and 4 bases, with 19 bases remaining between them. The chain's CDR3 is CASTYLGDSGTEAFF. Here the CDR3 DNA reads TGTGCCAGCACCTACCTGGGAGATTCGGGCACTGAAGCTTTCTTT.

The chain joins TRBV2 to TRBJ1-5, with D uncertain. With 4 bases removed from V and 0 bases from J, the gap between germline ends came to 4 bases. The germline gives CDR1 SNHLY, CDR2 FYNNEI. The CDR3 sequence is 13 residues long. The CDR3: CASSGDSNQPQHF. The CDR3 bases are TGTGCCAGCAGTGGGGATAGCAATCAGCCCCAGCATTTT.

The chain couples TRBV6-5 to TRBJ1-5; D is perhaps TRBD1 (5 bases). Trimming took off 6 bases at V and 5 bases at J, with 11 bases between the two ends. The CDR3 consists of 13 residues. CDR1 and CDR2 (germline): MNHEY, SVGAGI. The CDR3 loop reads CASSGGRDQPQHF. The CDR3 DNA follows: TGTGCCAGCAGCGGGGGGAGGGATCAGCCCCAGCATTTT.

This clone was detected a few times. The rearrangement joins TRBV4-2 to TRBJ2-2, with D possibly being TRBD1 (7 bases). The CDR3 covers 17 residues. Between the trimmed V and J ends, which lost 0 bases and 8 bases, there was a span of 19 bases. Germline V gene lookup returns CDR1 LGHNA and CDR2 YNFKEQ. The CDR3: CASSQEIGGGEVGELFF. DNA for the CDR3: TGTGCCAGCAGCCAAGAGATCGGAGGGGGCGAGGTGGGGGAGCTGTTTTTT.

This clone is a singleton in its sample. The chain is built from TRBV5-6 and TRBJ1-4, with 7 bases aligning to TRBD1. The ends lost 7 bases at V and 8 bases at J; junction bases unmatched: 11. The CDR3 is 14 amino acids. CDR1 and CDR2 (germline): SGHDT, YYEEEE. The CDR3 region is CASFLEGAGEKLFF. CDR3 coding DNA: TGTGCCAGCTTCCTTGAGGGGGCTGGGGAAAAACTGTTTTTT.

In its sample, this clone was seen once. The chain joins TRBV3-1 (or the pseudogene TRBV3-2) to TRBJ2-2, with 8 bases that match TRBD2. CDR1 is LGHDT, CDR2 YNNKEL, per germline (reference sequence). This CDR3 is 16 amino acids long. With V trimmed by 1 base and J by 7 bases, 8 bases remained unmatched. As DNA, the CDR3 is TGTGCCAGCAGCCAAGGCATGGCTAGCGGGCACGGGGAGCTGTTTTTT. It codes for CASSQGMASGHGELFF.

The V gene is TRBV7-7, the J gene TRBJ1-1; a possible D gene is TRBD1 (6 bases). Trimming cost V 5 bases and J 3 bases, with 13 bases left between them. This CDR3 has 14 residues. Germline-derived CDR1 and CDR2 are SSHAT and FNYEAQ (reference sequence). CDR3 residues: CASSEYREDTEAFF. The CDR3 coding sequence is TGTGCCAGCAGCGAGTACAGGGAAGACACTGAAGCTTTCTTT.

CDR3: CASSQLTEWGNTGELFF. The CDR3 DNA sequence: TGTGCCAGCAGCCAATTAACAGAGTGGGGGAACACCGGGGAGCTGTTTTTT. The chain links TRBV7-9 to TRBJ2-2; D is undetermined. The germline CDR1 and CDR2 sequences are SEHNR and FQNEAQ (reference sequence). The CDR3 extends over 17 amino acids. Trimming removed 5 bases at V and 1 base at J, with 17 bases between.

The V and J genes are TRBV19 and TRBJ2-1, with TRBD1 matching over 12 bases. The germline CDR1 and CDR2 sequences are LNHDA and SQIVND (reference sequence). CDR3 size: 16 residues. Trimming took 5 bases from V and 6 from J; bases not matched to a gene: 8. DNA of the CDR3: TGTGCCAGTAGTGCCCCCGGGACAGGGGGCCTCAATGAGCAGTTCTTC. This translates into CASSAPGTGGLNEQFF.

This clone was detected only a few times. The V and J genes are TRBV5-4 and TRBJ2-2; 9 bases are a match to TRBD1. The CDR3 loop spans 16 amino acids. Germline CDR1 is SGHNT and CDR2 is YYREEE (reference sequence). V was clipped by 1 base and J by 4 bases; unmatched bases: 5. CDR3 residues: CASSLQYRGRTGELFF. CDR3 coding DNA: TGTGCCAGCAGCTTGCAGTACAGGGGGCGCACCGGGGAGCTGTTTTTT. The whole variable domain, remainder taken from reference TRBV5-4 and TRBJ2-2, is ETGVTQSPTHLIKTRGQQVTLRCSSQSGHNTVSWYQQALGQGPQFIFQYYREEENGRGNFPPRFSGLQFPNYSSELNVNALELDDSALYLCASSLQYRGRTGELFFGEGSRLTVL.

This chain links TRBV15 with TRBJ1-4; 9 nucleotides align to TRBD1. This CDR3 has 15 residues. Germline V gives CDR1 LNHNV, CDR2 YYDKDF (reference sequence). V trimming: 4 bases; J trimming: 7 bases; junction bases outside the gene matches: 7. CDR3 amino acids: CATSKRDREGEKLFF. The CDR3 DNA reads TGTGCCACCAGCAAGCGGGACAGGGAGGGTGAAAAACTGTTTTTT.

V is TRBV18 and J is TRBJ2-7; 13 bases map to TRBD2. Germline V gene data show CDR1 as KGHSH and CDR2 as LQKENI. V lost 2 bases to trimming and J lost 5 bases; unmatched junction nucleotides: 6. The CDR3 is 16 residues long. The CDR3 spells CASSPILAGGPNEQYF. CDR3 coding DNA: TGTGCCAGCTCACCAATACTAGCGGGGGGGCCGAACGAGCAGTACTTC.

V usage is TRBV19 and J usage is TRBJ1-1; TRBD1 agrees at 7 bases. This CDR3 comprises 15 residues. The V gene end was trimmed by 3 bases and the J gene end by 5 bases; junction bases not matched to a gene: 9. Per germline, CDR1 LNHDA and CDR2 SQIVND (reference sequence). CDR3 bases: TGTGCCAGTAGTATGCGACAGGGAATACGGACTGAAGCTTTCTTT. The encoded protein is CASSMRQGIRTEAFF.

V is TRBV10-3 and J is TRBJ1-2; D unclear. This CDR3 has 14 residues. CDR1 ENHRY and CDR2 SYGVKD come from the germline V gene. Trimming removed 0 bases at V and 5 bases at J, with 10 bases between. CDR3 residues: CAISESEEVYGYTF. DNA of the CDR3: TGTGCCATCAGTGAGTCGGAGGAGGTTTATGGCTACACCTTC.

The V gene is TRBV14, the J gene TRBJ1-4; D gene unclear. The CDR3 totals 17 residues. CDR1 SGHDN and CDR2 FVKESK come from the germline V gene. V gave up 4 bases and J gave up 0 bases, with 15 bases separating them. For the CDR3, the DNA is TGTGCCAGCAGCCCCAATTCGCCGGGAGCAACTAATGAAAAACTGTTTTTT. This sequence encodes CASSPNSPGATNEKLFF.

V is TRBV5-1 and J is TRBJ1-6, with no clear D. V lost 1 base and J lost 5, with 10 bases in between. CDR1 is SGHRS and CDR2 is YFSETQ in the germline V gene. The length of the CDR3 is 15 residues. In DNA form, the CDR3 reads TGCGCCAGCAGCTTGAGTCCAGTCAATAATTCACCCCTCCACTTT. Encoded protein: CASSLSPVNNSPLHF.

The chain carries TRBV19 and TRBJ2-3, with a tentative D call TRBD2 (5 bases). Between the trimmed V and J ends, which lost 9 bases and 2 bases, there was a span of 18 bases. The CDR3 is 15 amino acids. Germline V gene lookup returns CDR1 LNHDA and CDR2 SQIVND (reference sequence). The CDR3 region has the DNA TGTGCCAGCTTCCGAACGGGGAGCCCCACAGATACGCAGTATTTT. Amino acid sequence: CASFRTGSPTDTQYF.

The chain links TRBV2 to TRBJ1-5, with TRBD1 matching 10 bases. V shed 7 bases and J 1 base; nucleotides not matched to a gene: 4. Germline CDR1 reads SNHLY; CDR2 reads FYNNEI. The CDR3 totals 15 residues. CDR3 amino acids: CASKDRGGSNQPQHF. The CDR3 DNA follows: TGTGCCAGCAAGGACAGGGGGGGCAGCAATCAGCCCCAGCATTTT.

This chain uses TRBV4-1 with TRBJ1-2; D remains ambiguous. With 7 bases removed from V and 1 base from J, the gap between germline ends came to 10 bases. CDR3 length equals 13 residues. CDR1 and CDR2 (germline): MGHRA, YSYEKL. The CDR3 is CASTPTVNYGYTF. The CDR3 DNA follows: TGCGCCAGCACCCCGACCGTTAACTATGGCTACACCTTC.